A single sample gave rise to the 21 T cell receptor beta chains below, sequenced in a study of CD8+ T cells in alopecia areata. The sequencing template was cDNA reverse transcribed from extracted RNA. The protocol was immunoSEQ multiplex PCR, while the TCRdb copy is restricted to in-frame clones and leaves out a portion. The table includes 140,000 to 150,000 clones, about 51% detected once. Specimen: CD4+ T cells sorted from blood, collected at week 0. These receptors all come from a human donor with alopecia areata.

This clone is a singleton in its sample. The chain employs TRBV5-4 and TRBJ1-1; D might be TRBD1 (5 bases). Germline V gene lookup returns CDR1 SGHNT and CDR2 YYREEE (reference sequence). The CDR3 is made up of 14 amino acids. Deletions cut 2 bases from V and 4 bases from J, with 12 bases between. The CDR3 coding sequence is TGTGCCAGCAGCTTTGGGCAGGGAATCACTGAAGCTTTCTTT. As protein: CASSFGQGITEAFF.

The genes are TRBV27 and TRBJ1-5; no clear D gene. V lost 0 bases, J lost 3 bases, and 3 bases lay in between. The CDR3 loop spans 13 amino acids. Germline CDR1 and CDR2: MNHEY and SMNVEV (reference sequence). As DNA, the CDR3 is TGTGCCAGCAGTTTATCCTACAATCAGCCCCAGCATTTT. The encoded protein is CASSLSYNQPQHF.

CDR3 sequence (DNA): TGTGCCAGCAGCCTACGACTACAGGGGGCTGTAAGTGGCTACACCTTC. Protein product: CASSLRLQGAVSGYTF. The V call is TRBV7-2, the J call TRBJ1-2, with 9 nucleotides matching TRBD1. The CDR3 is 16 amino acids. V was pared by 5 bases and J by 7 bases, with 14 bases of the junction left unmatched. The V gene's germline CDR1 is SGHTA and CDR2 FQGNSA.

The V and J genes are TRBV29-1 and TRBJ2-5; 10 nucleotides agree with TRBD1. Germline lookup yields CDR1 SQVTM and CDR2 ANQGSEA. V gave up 0 bases and J gave up 4 bases; unmatched junction bases: 5. The CDR3 loop spans 15 amino acids. The CDR3 sequence: CSVEDPRTGGETQYF. In nucleotides, the CDR3 is TGCAGCGTTGAAGATCCCCGGACAGGGGGAGAGACCCAGTACTTC.

This clone was detected only once. This chain links TRBV29-1 with TRBJ2-7, with 10 bases lining up with TRBD2. The V gene end was trimmed by 7 bases and the J gene end by 4 bases; junction bases not matched to a gene: 4. Germline loops: CDR1 SQVTM, CDR2 ANQGSEA. CDR3 size: 12 residues. This chain's CDR3 is CSALAGAYEQYF. In nucleotides, the CDR3 is TGCAGCGCCCTAGCGGGAGCTTACGAGCAGTACTTC.

The V and J genes are TRBV30 and TRBJ1-1; D may be TRBD1 (6 bases). In germline, CDR1 is GTSNPN, CDR2 SVGIG (reference sequence). There are 14 residues in the CDR3. Trimming left V 0 bases short and J 5 bases short, with 13 bases between. The chain's CDR3 is CAWSVRGARTEAFF. The CDR3 bases are TGTGCCTGGAGTGTACGGGGGGCGCGGACTGAAGCTTTCTTT.

Ten or more counts support this clone. The chain joins TRBV29-1 to TRBJ2-7, with 8 bases that match TRBD2. Germline V gives CDR1 SQVTM, CDR2 ANQGSEA. The CDR3 is 15 residues long. The V segment lost 6 bases and the J segment 6 bases; nucleotides outside the gene matches: 16. The CDR3 DNA reads as TGCAGCGTAACAGCGGGAGACTTCGGGCACAGCGAGCAGTACTTC. Encoded protein: CSVTAGDFGHSEQYF.

The J gene is TRBJ2-5, the V gene TRBV28; D ambiguous. V lost 4 bases to trimming and J lost 3 bases, with 12 bases between them. Germline V gene sequence: CDR1 MDHEN, CDR2 SYDVKM. The CDR3 is made up of 14 amino acids. In DNA, the CDR3 is TGTGCCAGCAGTTCCAGTAGCCTGGAAGAGACCCAGTACTTC. Protein product: CASSSSSLEETQYF.

There are a few counts of this clone. The genes are TRBV11-1 and TRBJ2-7; D perhaps matches TRBD1 (6 bases). Trimming took off 2 bases at V and 3 bases at J, with 11 bases between the two ends. CDR3 length: 14 residues. CDR1 and CDR2 (germline): SGHAT, FQDESV (reference sequence). CDR3 loop: CASSLRGRGYEQYF. CDR3 nucleotides: TGTGCCAGCAGCTTACGTGGCAGGGGCTACGAGCAGTACTTC.

This clone is a singleton in its sample. This chain links TRBV27 with TRBJ1-1; D gene ambiguous. The CDR3 contains 13 residues. V was pared by 4 bases and J by 1 base, with 7 bases between. Germline V gene lookup returns CDR1 MNHEY and CDR2 SMNVEV (reference sequence). The CDR3 spells CASSSWPNTEAFF. DNA for the CDR3: TGTGCCAGCAGTTCTTGGCCGAACACTGAAGCTTTCTTT.

The V gene is TRBV6-5, the J gene TRBJ2-3; 7 nucleotides align to TRBD2. The germline V gene has CDR1 MNHEY and CDR2 SVGAGI. With V trimmed by 5 bases and J by 11 bases, 4 bases remained unmatched. CDR3 length equals 11 residues. The CDR3 region has the DNA TGTGCCAGCAGTGTGGGGAGGGTGCAGTATTTT. It specifies CASSVGRVQYF.

In nucleotides, the CDR3 is TGTGCCAGCAGTCCCGGGACAGGGTATGAGACCCAGTACTTC. It specifies CASSPGTGYETQYF. The chain is built from TRBV2 and TRBJ2-5; 9 positions match TRBD1. Trimming removed 5 bases from V and 5 bases from J; junction bases left unmatched: 6. CDR3 length equals 14 residues. The germline V gene encodes CDR1 SNHLY and CDR2 FYNNEI. Using reference TRBV2 and TRBJ2-5 for the parts outside the CDR3, the full variable domain is EPEVTQTPSHQVTQMGQEVILRCVPISNHLYFYWYRQILGQKVEFLVSFYNNEISEKSEIFDDQFSVERPDGSNFTLKIRSTKLEDSAMYFCASSPGTGYETQYFGPGTRLLVL.

The chain couples TRBV19 to TRBJ2-1; 8 nucleotides align to TRBD2. This CDR3 contains 13 residues. Germline V gene sequence: CDR1 LNHDA, CDR2 SQIVND (reference sequence). V lost 8 bases to trimming and J lost 2 bases; unmatched junction nucleotides: 2. The CDR3 loop reads CASGLAPYNEQFF. CDR3 nucleotides: TGTGCCAGTGGACTAGCTCCCTACAATGAGCAGTTCTTC. Filled out from reference TRBV19 and TRBJ2-1, the complete variable domain reads DGGITQSPKYLFRKEGQNVTLSCEQNLNHDAMYWYRQDPGQGLRLIYYSQIVNDFQKGDIAEGYSVSREKKESFPLTVTSAQKNPTAFYLCASGLAPYNEQFFGPGTRLTVL.

V and J are TRBV5-4 and TRBJ2-1; TRBD2 matches at 9 bases. The CDR3 extends over 14 amino acids. CDR1 and CDR2 from the germline V gene are SGHNT and YYREEE (reference sequence). The junction had 6 bases not matched to a gene; V was cut back by 4 bases and J by 7 bases. CDR3 sequence reads: CASSPSAGGNEQFF. The CDR3 bases are TGTGCCAGCAGCCCGTCAGCGGGAGGTAATGAGCAGTTCTTC.

This clone appeared a few times. J is TRBJ2-7 and V is TRBV6-1; weak D call: TRBD1 (5 bases). The CDR3 has 14 amino acids. CDR1 and CDR2 (germline): MNHNS, SASEGT. V was cut by 5 bases and J by 3 bases, with 14 bases left in between. The CDR3 DNA follows: TGTGCCAGCAGTTTATATGGGGCGCACTACGAGCAGTACTTC. Protein: CASSLYGAHYEQYF.

This clone came up a few times. V gene TRBV7-2 combines with J gene TRBJ2-3; TRBD2 aligns across 15 bases. The CDR3 runs 16 residues. Germline V lookup: CDR1 SGHTA, CDR2 FQGNSA. The V segment lost 6 bases and the J segment 6 bases; nucleotides outside the gene matches: 7. This chain's CDR3 is CASRSGTSGRRDTQYF. DNA for the CDR3: TGTGCCAGCAGATCCGGGACTAGCGGGAGGAGGGATACGCAGTATTTT.

V usage is TRBV18 and J usage is TRBJ1-4; perhaps TRBD1 as D (5 bases). The V gene lost 0 bases and the J gene lost 8 bases, with 13 bases spanning the gap. Germline CDR1 KGHSH, CDR2 LQKENI. The CDR3 is 15 amino acids. The CDR3 sequence is CASSPPGPVGEKLFF. The CDR3 nucleotides read TGTGCCAGCTCACCACCGGGACCGGTAGGGGAAAAACTGTTTTTT.

The chain employs TRBV5-1 and TRBJ2-7; D gene uncertain. The CDR3 contains 12 residues. V was cut by 4 bases and J by 9 bases, with 14 bases left in between. The germline V gene has CDR1 SGHRS and CDR2 YFSETQ. The CDR3 DNA is TGCGCCAGCAGCCCGACCGAATCAGTGCAGTACTTC. Translation: CASSPTESVQYF.

This clone was observed a handful of times. Here the CDR3 reads CAWNLATMGSGELFF. The CDR3 DNA is TGTGCCTGGAACCTAGCGACTATGGGATCCGGGGAGCTGTTTTTT. The V and J genes are TRBV30 and TRBJ2-2, with D perhaps TRBD2 (6 bases). The CDR3 totals 15 residues. In germline, CDR1 is GTSNPN, CDR2 SVGIG (reference sequence). The ends were cut back, 4 bases at V and 6 bases at J, with 18 bases in the middle.

The chain uses TRBV7-2 and TRBJ2-7; possible D gene TRBD1, 5 bases. The CDR3 spans 12 residues. Germline CDR1 reads SGHTA; CDR2 reads FQGNSA. Trimming left V 5 bases short and J 3 bases short, with 8 bases between. CDR3: CASSRQGYEQYF. The CDR3 DNA is TGTGCCAGCAGCCGGCAGGGCTACGAGCAGTACTTC.

This CDR3 is CASSGQGGLYEQYF. CDR3 DNA: TGTGCCAGCAGTGGACAGGGGGGATTGTACGAGCAGTACTTC. V gene TRBV2 combines with J gene TRBJ2-7, with 9 bases that match TRBD1. The CDR3 contains 14 residues. V lost 4 bases and J lost 4; bases outside the gene matches: 5. Germline assignment: CDR1 SNHLY and CDR2 FYNNEI.